These 19 T cell receptor beta chains were all obtained from the same sample, sequenced in a study of post-analysis software for immune sequencing data. Carried by the TCR beta cDNA libraries were unique molecular identifiers. TCRdb used MiXCR to reprocess the PCR reads, holding one entry per CDR3 protein. This table has fewer than 900,000 distinct CDR3 sequences, just over 45% appearing once. Regarding the study as a whole: TRBV5-6, TRBV5-1 and TRBV20-1 belonged to a set of about 5 TRBV segments that were more frequent in patients than controls.

Their antigen targets remain unknown. The sample comprised blood. These TCRs come from a girl between 10 and 17 years old with multiple sclerosis.

This clonotype occurred a few times. V gene TRBV5-8 combines with J gene TRBJ2-5; TRBD1 matches at 7 bases. J lost 0 bases, V lost 4 bases, and 6 bases had no gene match. The CDR3 totals 15 residues. Germline V CDR1 and CDR2: SGHTS, YDEGEE. The CDR3 DNA reads as TGTGCCAGCAGCCCCGGGACAGCGTACCAAGAGACCCAGTACTTC. Amino acids: CASSPGTAYQETQYF.

The chain has TRBV6-1 and TRBJ2-7; TRBD2 aligns across 10 bases. V dropped 8 bases and J dropped 5; count of bases not matched to a gene: 6. CDR3 length: 13 amino acids. The germline gives CDR1 MNHNS, CDR2 SASEGT. The CDR3 loop reads CASSGLAVHEQYF. The CDR3 bases are TGTGCCAGCTCCGGACTAGCGGTCCACGAGCAGTACTTC.

This clonotype has only a few counts. The rearrangement links TRBV10-3 to TRBJ1-6, with TRBD1 matching over 8 bases. Germline CDR1 is ENHRY and CDR2 is SYGVKD. The CDR3 extends over 14 amino acids. After removal of 11 bases from V and 8 bases from J, the junction contained 11 bases not matched to a gene. CDR3 in DNA: TGTGCCGTGGCAGGTCAGGGGGCATATTCACCCCTCCACTTT. It specifies CAVAGQGAYSPLHF.

The genes are TRBV27 and TRBJ2-7, with D tentatively TRBD1 (6 bases). The germline CDR1 and CDR2 sequences are MNHEY and SMNVEV (reference sequence). The CDR3 sequence is 16 residues long. Trimming removed 5 bases at V and 6 bases at J, with 23 bases between. The CDR3 DNA is TGTGCCAGCAGTCCATTCGGTGGGGGCACCCTAGGCGAGCAGTACTTC. Its translation is CASSPFGGGTLGEQYF.

The chain links TRBV3-1 to TRBJ2-7, with D unresolved. The germline V and J ends were trimmed by 1 base and 2 bases, with 9 bases remaining between them. The CDR3 runs 14 residues. Germline CDR1 LGHDT, CDR2 YNNKEL (reference sequence). CDR3 amino acids: CASSQVGGTYEQYF. CDR3 nucleotide sequence: TGTGCCAGCAGCCAAGTGGGCGGTACCTACGAGCAGTACTTC.

The chain recombines TRBV30 with TRBJ2-1; no reliable D call. CDR3 size: 14 residues. CDR1 and CDR2 (germline): GTSNPN, SVGIG (reference sequence). V dropped 0 bases and J dropped 11 bases, with 17 bases sitting between them. Here the CDR3 DNA reads TGTGCCTGGAGTGTACTGGAATTTTCCTCCCAGCAGTTCTTC. Encoded protein: CAWSVLEFSSQQFF. The full variable domain, completed using reference TRBV30 and TRBJ2-1, is SQTIHQWPATLVQPVGSPLSLECTVEGTSNPNLYWYRQAAGRGLQLLFYSVGIGQISSEVPQNLSASRPQDRQFILSSKKLLLSDSGFYLCAWSVLEFSSQQFFGPGTRLTVL.

The rearrangement uses TRBV3-1 and TRBJ1-2; D is ambiguous. Trimming left V 4 bases short and J 8 bases short, with 11 bases between. CDR1 and CDR2 (germline): LGHDT, YNNKEL (reference sequence). The CDR3 totals 12 residues. The CDR3 DNA follows: TGTGCCAGCAGCCCGTCCTTAGGCGGCTACACCTTC. As protein: CASSPSLGGYTF.

The CDR3 DNA follows: TGTGCCAGCAGTTACCCAAGAGGACAGGGTGTGGACTATGGCTACACCTTC. Translated, it gives CASSYPRGQGVDYGYTF. This chain uses TRBV6-2 or TRBV6-3 with TRBJ1-2, with 8 bases matching TRBD1. Germline V lookup: CDR1 MNHEY, CDR2 SVGEGT. The CDR3 length is 17 residues. Unmatched junction bases numbered 11, after V lost 2 bases and J lost 3 bases.

In this sample, this clonotype turned up a few times. V gene TRBV5-1 combines with J gene TRBJ2-7; no firm D call. This CDR3 comprises 15 residues. Germline V gene sequence: CDR1 SGHRS, CDR2 YFSETQ. V shed 1 base and J shed 6 bases, with 17 bases lying between them. The CDR3 spells CASSLSAGFGAEQYF. DNA for the CDR3: TGCGCCAGCAGCTTGAGTGCCGGGTTTGGAGCCGAGCAGTACTTC. The full variable domain, its missing parts supplied by reference TRBV5-1 and TRBJ2-7, is KAGVTQTPRYLIKTRGQQVTLSCSPISGHRSVSWYQQTPGQGLQFLFEYFSETQRNKGNFPGRFSGRQFSNSRSEMNVSTLELGDSALYLCASSLSAGFGAEQYFGPGTRLTVT.

This clonotype turned up a few times. The chain is built from TRBV10-3 and TRBJ1-5, with D possibly TRBD1 on 6 matching bases. CDR3 length equals 13 residues. The V gene's germline CDR1 is ENHRY and CDR2 SYGVKD. Trimming stripped 10 bases from V and 2 bases from J, with 12 bases between. This CDR3 is CATRRQGNQPQHF. The CDR3 bases are TGTGCCACCCGGAGACAGGGCAATCAGCCCCAGCATTTT.

This rearrangement joins TRBV7-3 to TRBJ2-7; tentative D call: TRBD2 (6 bases). V lost 2 bases to trimming and J lost 6 bases, with 14 bases between them. The germline CDR1 and CDR2 sequences are SGHTA and FQGTGA. The CDR3 is 14 amino acids. DNA of the CDR3: TGTGCCAGCAGCTTATCCCCCACTAGCTCCGAGCAGTACTTC. Residues: CASSLSPTSSEQYF.

The sample holds a few counts of this clonotype. The V call is TRBV7-3, the J call TRBJ2-5; 8 positions match TRBD1. Germline CDR1 and CDR2: SGHTA and FQGTGA. V was pared by 2 bases and J by 4 bases, with 6 bases of the junction left unmatched. The CDR3 consists of 15 residues. CDR3 sequence: CASSLGQGASETQYF. For the CDR3, the DNA is TGTGCCAGCAGCTTAGGGCAGGGGGCGTCAGAGACCCAGTACTTC.

Here the CDR3 reads CASSPRLAGRTDTQYF. Written as DNA, the CDR3 is TGCGCCAGCAGCCCCAGACTAGCGGGGAGAACAGATACGCAGTATTTT. The chain has TRBV5-1 and TRBJ2-3; 11 bases fit TRBD2. J gave up 3 bases and V 4 bases, and 7 bases lay outside the gene matches. Germline CDR1 SGHRS, CDR2 YFSETQ. CDR3 size: 16 residues.

The V and J genes are TRBV13 and TRBJ2-5; TRBD2 aligns across 13 bases. The germline V gene has CDR1 PRHDT and CDR2 FYEKMQ (reference sequence). The CDR3 runs 18 residues. V dropped 5 bases and J dropped 5; count of bases not matched to a gene: 14. The CDR3 nucleotides are TGTGCCAGCAGCCCCGGACTAGCGGGAGTCTCCTGGGGGGAGACCCAGTACTTC. Translated: CASSPGLAGVSWGETQYF.

In this sample, this clonotype turned up a few times. The CDR3 coding sequence is TGTGCCAGCAGCTCCGGGACAGGGAGCACTGAAGCTTTCTTT. This sequence encodes CASSSGTGSTEAFF. The chain joins TRBV6-5 to TRBJ1-1, with 9 bases that match TRBD1. The CDR3 totals 14 residues. V was pared by 6 bases and J by 4 bases, with 6 bases of the junction left unmatched. From germline, CDR1 is MNHEY and CDR2 SVGAGI.

The V and J genes are TRBV14 and TRBJ2-1; TRBD2 agrees at 7 bases. The CDR3 is made up of 13 amino acids. V lost 9 bases to trimming and J lost 3 bases; unmatched junction nucleotides: 5. The germline CDR1 and CDR2 sequences are SGHDN and FVKESK. The DNA for the CDR3 is TGTGCCAGTACGAGCGGGAACTACAATGAGCAGTTCTTC. As protein: CASTSGNYNEQFF.

The chain employs TRBV27 and TRBJ1-5; 7 nucleotides agree with TRBD1. The CDR3 length is 15 residues. In germline, CDR1 is MNHEY, CDR2 SMNVEV (reference sequence). V shed 1 base and J 7 bases; nucleotides not matched to a gene: 7. CDR3 protein: CASSLLGQRGQPQHF. In nucleotides, the CDR3 is TGTGCCAGCAGTTTATTGGGACAGCGGGGACAGCCCCAGCATTTT.

This clonotype turned up a few times. The CDR3 DNA reads TGCGCCAGCAGCCACGGCTCTAGCGGGAGCGGGGAGACCCAGTACTTC. Amino acid sequence: CASSHGSSGSGETQYF. The chain couples TRBV4-1 to TRBJ2-5; 10 bases match TRBD2. The germline CDR1 and CDR2 sequences are MGHRA and YSYEKL. This CDR3 has 16 amino acids. The trim removed 3 bases at V and 5 bases at J, leaving 9 bases unmatched.

This clonotype was seen more than once but under ten times. The genes are TRBV20-1 and TRBJ1-5; 9 bases map to TRBD1. Germline V gene data show CDR1 as DFQATT and CDR2 as SNEGSKA (reference sequence). The CDR3 loop spans 13 amino acids. J was trimmed by 7 bases and V by 5 bases; bases with no gene match: 6. The CDR3 bases are TGCAGTGCTGGGGACAGGGCCCGCCAGCCCCAGCATTTT. Amino acids: CSAGDRARQPQHF.